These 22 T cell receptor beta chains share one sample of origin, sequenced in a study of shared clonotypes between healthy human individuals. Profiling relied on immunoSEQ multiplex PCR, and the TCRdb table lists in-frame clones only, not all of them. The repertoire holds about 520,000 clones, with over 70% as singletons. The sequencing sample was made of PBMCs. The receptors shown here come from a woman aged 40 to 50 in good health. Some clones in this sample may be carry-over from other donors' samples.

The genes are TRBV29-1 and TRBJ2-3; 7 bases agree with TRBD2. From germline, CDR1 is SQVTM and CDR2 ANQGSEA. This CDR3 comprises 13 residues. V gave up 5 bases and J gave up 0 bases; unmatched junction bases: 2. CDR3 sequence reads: CSVLAESTDTQYF. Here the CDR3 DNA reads TGCAGCGTTCTAGCGGAAAGCACAGATACGCAGTATTTT.

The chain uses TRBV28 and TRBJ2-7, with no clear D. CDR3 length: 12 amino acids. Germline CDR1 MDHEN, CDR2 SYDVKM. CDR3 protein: CACSQSSYEQYF. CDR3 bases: TGTGCGTGTTCGCAGAGCTCCTACGAGCAGTACTTC.

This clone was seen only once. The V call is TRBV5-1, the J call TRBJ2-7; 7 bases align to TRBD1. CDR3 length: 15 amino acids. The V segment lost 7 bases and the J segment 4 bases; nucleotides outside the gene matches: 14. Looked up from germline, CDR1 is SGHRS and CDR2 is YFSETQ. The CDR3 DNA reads TGCGCCAGCCAGTTGGGGCCGGGACAGAATTACGAGCAGTACTTC. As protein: CASQLGPGQNYEQYF.

CDR3 in amino acids: CASSQSGGTVYNEQFF. The CDR3 region has the DNA TGCGCCAGCAGCCAATCGGGGGGGACTGTTTACAATGAGCAGTTCTTC. This chain connects TRBV4-1 to TRBJ2-1; 8 nucleotides align to TRBD2. J lost 4 bases, V lost 2 bases, and 7 bases had no gene match. This CDR3 is built from 16 residues. Germline V gives CDR1 MGHRA, CDR2 YSYEKL.

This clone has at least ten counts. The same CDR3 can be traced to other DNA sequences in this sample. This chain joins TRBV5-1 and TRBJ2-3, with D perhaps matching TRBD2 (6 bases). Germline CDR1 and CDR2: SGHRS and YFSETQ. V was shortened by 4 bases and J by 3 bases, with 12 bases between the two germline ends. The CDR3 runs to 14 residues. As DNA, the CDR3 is TGCGCCAGCAGCGACGGGAGCCTGACAGATACGCAGTATTTT. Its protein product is CASSDGSLTDTQYF.

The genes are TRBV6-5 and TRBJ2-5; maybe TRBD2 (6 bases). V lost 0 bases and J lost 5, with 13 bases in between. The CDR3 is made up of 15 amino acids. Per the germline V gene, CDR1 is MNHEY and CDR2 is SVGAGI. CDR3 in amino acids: CASSYSRDLWETQYF. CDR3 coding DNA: TGTGCCAGCAGTTACTCCCGGGACTTATGGGAGACCCAGTACTTC.

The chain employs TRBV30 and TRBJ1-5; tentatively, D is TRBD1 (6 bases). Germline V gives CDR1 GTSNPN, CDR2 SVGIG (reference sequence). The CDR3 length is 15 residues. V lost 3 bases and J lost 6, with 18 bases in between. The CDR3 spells CAWRFRGGGTQPQHF. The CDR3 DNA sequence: TGTGCCTGGAGGTTCAGGGGAGGGGGGACTCAGCCCCAGCATTTT.

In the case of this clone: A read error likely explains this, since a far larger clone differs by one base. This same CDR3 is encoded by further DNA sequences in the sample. This CDR3 is CARPPAASGRRYTGELFF. CDR3 bases: TGCGCCCGCCCGCCGGCGGCTAGCGGGAGGCGATACACCGGGGAGCTGTTTTTT. This chain links TRBV10-1 with TRBJ2-2; 11 nucleotides align to TRBD2. Trimming cost V 11 bases and J 3 bases; bases outside gene matches: 17. The CDR3 has 18 amino acids. The germline V gene has CDR1 WNHNN and CDR2 SYGVQD (reference sequence).

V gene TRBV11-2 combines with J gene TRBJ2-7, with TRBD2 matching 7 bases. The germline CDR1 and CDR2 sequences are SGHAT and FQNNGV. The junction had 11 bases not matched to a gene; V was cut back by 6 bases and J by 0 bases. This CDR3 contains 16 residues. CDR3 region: CASRTLGRRNSYEQYF. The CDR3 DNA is TGTGCCAGCAGAACCCTCGGGAGGCGGAACTCCTACGAGCAGTACTTC.

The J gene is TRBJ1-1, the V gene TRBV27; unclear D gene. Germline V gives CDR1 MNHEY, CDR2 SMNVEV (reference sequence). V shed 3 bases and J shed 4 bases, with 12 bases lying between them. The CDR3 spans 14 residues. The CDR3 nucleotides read TGTGCCAGCAGTTTCTCACTCCCGGGCACTGAAGCTTTCTTT. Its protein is CASSFSLPGTEAFF.

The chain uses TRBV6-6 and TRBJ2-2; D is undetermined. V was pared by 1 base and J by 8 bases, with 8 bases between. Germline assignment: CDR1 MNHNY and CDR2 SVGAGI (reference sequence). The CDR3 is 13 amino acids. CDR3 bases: TGTGCCAGCAGTTACTTCCCCAGGGGGGAGCTGTTTTTT. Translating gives CASSYFPRGELFF.

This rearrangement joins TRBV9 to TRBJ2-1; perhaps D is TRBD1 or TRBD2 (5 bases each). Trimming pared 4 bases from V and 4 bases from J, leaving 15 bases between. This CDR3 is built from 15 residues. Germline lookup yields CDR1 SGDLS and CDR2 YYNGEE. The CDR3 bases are TGTGCCAGCAGCAGGGACGTTGGGACGTACAATGAGCAGTTCTTC. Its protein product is CASSRDVGTYNEQFF.

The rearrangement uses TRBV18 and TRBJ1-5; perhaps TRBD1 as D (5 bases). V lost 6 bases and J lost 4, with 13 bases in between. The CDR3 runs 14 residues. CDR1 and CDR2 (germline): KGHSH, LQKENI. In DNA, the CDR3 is TGTGCCAGCTCCGACAGTCTAGCAAATCAGCCCCAGCATTTT. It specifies CASSDSLANQPQHF.

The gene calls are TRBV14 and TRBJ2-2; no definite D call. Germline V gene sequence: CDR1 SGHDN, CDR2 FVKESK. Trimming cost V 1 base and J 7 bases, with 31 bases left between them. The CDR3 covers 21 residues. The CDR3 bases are TGTGCCAGCAGCCAAGCCTCCGCCCCCGTCTGGCCTATACAATCTGACGGGGAGCTGTTTTTT. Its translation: CASSQASAPVWPIQSDGELFF.

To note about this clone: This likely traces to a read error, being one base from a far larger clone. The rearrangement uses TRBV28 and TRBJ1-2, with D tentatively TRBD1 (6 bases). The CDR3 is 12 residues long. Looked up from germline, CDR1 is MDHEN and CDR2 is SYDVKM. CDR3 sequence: CASSLTGYGYSF. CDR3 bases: TGTGCCAGCAGTTTGACAGGCTATGGCTACTCCTTC.

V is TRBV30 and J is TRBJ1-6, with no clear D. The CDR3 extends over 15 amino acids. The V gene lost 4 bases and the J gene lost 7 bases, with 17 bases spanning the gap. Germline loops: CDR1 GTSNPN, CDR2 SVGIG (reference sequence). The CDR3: CAWNRPGQGNSPLHF. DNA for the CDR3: TGTGCCTGGAATCGTCCGGGTCAAGGGAATTCACCCCTCCACTTT.

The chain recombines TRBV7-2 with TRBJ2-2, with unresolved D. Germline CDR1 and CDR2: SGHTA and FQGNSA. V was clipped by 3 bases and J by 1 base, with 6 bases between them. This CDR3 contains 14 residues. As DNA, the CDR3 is TGTGCCAGCAGCTTCACGGTGAACACCGGGGAGCTGTTTTTT. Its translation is CASSFTVNTGELFF.

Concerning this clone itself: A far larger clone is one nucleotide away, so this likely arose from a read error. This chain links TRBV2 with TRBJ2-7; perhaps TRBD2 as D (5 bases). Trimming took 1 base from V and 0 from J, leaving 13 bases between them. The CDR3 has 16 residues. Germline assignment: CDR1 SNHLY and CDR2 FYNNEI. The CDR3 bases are TGTGCCAGCAGTGAAGGTTTAGCGAACGTCTCCTACGAGCAGTACTTC. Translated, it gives CASSEGLANVSYEQYF.

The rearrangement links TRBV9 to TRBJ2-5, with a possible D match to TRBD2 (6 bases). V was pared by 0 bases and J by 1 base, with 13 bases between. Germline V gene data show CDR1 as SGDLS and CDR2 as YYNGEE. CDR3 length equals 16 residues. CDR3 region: CASSVGSGARQETQYF. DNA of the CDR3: TGTGCCAGCAGCGTAGGTAGCGGAGCTCGCCAAGAGACCCAGTACTTC.

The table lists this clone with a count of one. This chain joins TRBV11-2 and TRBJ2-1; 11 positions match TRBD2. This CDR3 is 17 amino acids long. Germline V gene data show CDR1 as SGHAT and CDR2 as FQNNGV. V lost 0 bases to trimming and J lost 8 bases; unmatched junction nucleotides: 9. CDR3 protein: CASSLEVAGGPYDEQFF. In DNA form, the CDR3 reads TGTGCCAGCAGCTTAGAGGTAGCGGGAGGGCCTTACGATGAGCAGTTCTTC.

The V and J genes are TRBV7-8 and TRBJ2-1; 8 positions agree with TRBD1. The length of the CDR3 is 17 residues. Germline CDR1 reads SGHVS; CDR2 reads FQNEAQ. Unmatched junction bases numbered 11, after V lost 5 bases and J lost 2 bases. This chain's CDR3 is CASSVTRQGAAYNEQFF. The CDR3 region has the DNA TGTGCCAGCAGCGTCACACGGCAGGGGGCGGCCTACAATGAGCAGTTCTTC.

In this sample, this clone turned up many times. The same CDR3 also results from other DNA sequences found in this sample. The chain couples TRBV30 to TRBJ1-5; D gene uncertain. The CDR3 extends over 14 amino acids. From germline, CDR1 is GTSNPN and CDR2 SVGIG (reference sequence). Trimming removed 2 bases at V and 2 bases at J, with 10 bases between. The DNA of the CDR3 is TGTGCCTGGAGTAAAGGCGGGGGCAATCAGCCCCAGCATTTT. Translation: CAWSKGGGNQPQHF.